This is a list of T cell receptor beta chains from one sample in a study of blood T cells in healthy people across ages. Each CDR3 protein gets one entry after TCRdb re-called the 5' RACE reads with MiXCR. The table has about 1.4 million distinct CDR3 sequences, around 55% seen once. Specimen: blood. The source of these receptors is a man aged 18 to 30 in good health. Each CDR3 is given with its conserved first and last residue. A D gene is named only where the DNA matches it firmly. Clone size appears in some rows only: once, few, many, or a class for an expanded clone.

TGTGCCAGCAGTTACTCTGGGGGGGCTCCAACGGATACGCAGTATTTT CASSYSGGAPTDTQYF - TRBJ2-3 TRBV6-2/TRBV6-3 -
TGTGCCAGCAGCTTAAACTCAAATCGCTTCTCGGAGAGTGGCTACACCTTC CASSLNSNRFSESGYTF - TRBJ1-2 TRBV7-2 -
TGTGCCAGCAGCCGATCTACGTCTAATGAAAAACTGTTTTTT CASSRSTSNEKLFF few TRBJ1-4 TRBV12-3/TRBV12-4 -
TGTGCCAGCAGTCTTACCCGACTAGCGGGAAAAGATACGCAGTATTTT CASSLTRLAGKDTQYF few TRBJ2-3 TRBV12-3/TRBV12-4 TRBD2
TGTGCCAGCAGTTTACCTCCTTCGGGCGAGCAGTACTTC CASSLPPSGEQYF - TRBJ2-7 TRBV27 -
TGTGCCAGCAGTAAAGACAGGGCCAACTACGAGCAGTACTTC CASSKDRANYEQYF - TRBJ2-7 TRBV12-3/TRBV12-4 TRBD1
TGTGCCAGCAGCTTACTCGATAATGGGTATGGCTACACCTTC CASSLLDNGYGYTF - TRBJ1-2 TRBV7-2 -
TGTGCCAGCAGCCAAGAGGCGGGGGGACTGACCGAGCAGTATTTT CASSQEAGGLTEQYF - TRBJ2-3 TRBV4-2 TRBD2
TGTGCCAGCAGTTTATCTAGCGGGAGAATTTGGGGTACGCAGTATTTT CASSLSSGRIWGTQYF - TRBJ2-3 TRBV27 TRBD2
TGTGCCAGCAGCCGAGCGGGCCAACCCTACGAGCAGTACTTC CASSRAGQPYEQYF - TRBJ2-7 TRBV7-2 -
TGTGCCAGCAGTGAGGATGGGACAGAGAATGAAAAACTGTTTTTT CASSEDGTENEKLFF few TRBJ1-4 TRBV25-1 TRBD1
TGTGCCAGCAGCCCTCAAGATCACAGGGAAACCGTAAATGAAAAACTGTTTTTT CASSPQDHRETVNEKLFF - TRBJ1-4 TRBV9 -
TGTGCCAGCCGAGGACAGGCGTCGGACGAGCAGTACTTC CASRGQASDEQYF few TRBJ2-7 TRBV27 TRBD1
TGTGCCAGCAGCCACCTTGTAGGGTATGGGACAGATACGCAGTATTTT CASSHLVGYGTDTQYF - TRBJ2-3 TRBV6-1 -
TGTGCCAGCAGTTCCCTAGCGGGAGGACTTGCTTCCTACAATGAGCAGTTCTTC CASSSLAGGLASYNEQFF - TRBJ2-1 TRBV27 TRBD2
TGTGCCAGCAGTTTGAGGCAGGGGGCGGCCTATGGCTACACCTTC CASSLRQGAAYGYTF - TRBJ1-2 TRBV28 TRBD1
TGTGCCAGTAGCACAAGCGGGGAGGGGAATGAGCAGTTCTTC CASSTSGEGNEQFF - TRBJ2-1 TRBV9 TRBD2
TGTGCCAGCAGCCAAGCGGGATCTTATAGCAATCAGCCCCAGCATTTT CASSQAGSYSNQPQHF once TRBJ1-5 TRBV4-2 -
TGTGCCAGCAGTCGCAGGGGGCTCTACAATGAGCAGTTCTTC CASSRRGLYNEQFF few TRBJ2-1 TRBV6-2/TRBV6-3 TRBD1
TGTGCCAGCAGCCCCGGACAGGGGGCATATCAGCCCCAGCATTTT CASSPGQGAYQPQHF - TRBJ1-5 TRBV7-2 TRBD1
TGCGCCAGCAGCCGGGACAGGGCCAGGGATGAGCAGTTCTTC CASSRDRARDEQFF - TRBJ2-1 TRBV5-1 TRBD1
TGTGCCAGCAGCCGAGGGGACAGACTTAATGAAAAACTGTTTTTT CASSRGDRLNEKLFF - TRBJ1-4 TRBV6-6 TRBD1
TGTGCCAGCAGTGAAGGTACGGGACTGCTCTATGGCTACACCTTC CASSEGTGLLYGYTF - TRBJ1-2 TRBV6-1 -
TGTGCCAGCAGTTTCGTGGGAGGGCCGACAGATACGCAGTATTTT CASSFVGGPTDTQYF few TRBJ2-3 TRBV12-3/TRBV12-4 TRBD2
TGTGCCAGCAGCTCCTCGAGGGGGGCTCGGCCGAATGAGCAGTTCTTC CASSSSRGARPNEQFF - TRBJ2-1 TRBV7-9 -
TGCGCCAGCGCGGGGGACGCTAAAGAGACCCAGTACTTC CASAGDAKETQYF - TRBJ2-5 TRBV4-1 TRBD2
TGTGCCAGCAAAAAGATGGATTCCTACGAGCAGTACTTC CASKKMDSYEQYF - TRBJ2-7 TRBV2 -
TGTGCCAGCAGCGCTTTTGGGTACGATGGCTACACCTTC CASSAFGYDGYTF - TRBJ1-2 TRBV11-2 -
TGTGCCAGCAGCTTATTGGGGGCCCTCAATCAGCCCCAGCATTTT CASSLLGALNQPQHF - TRBJ1-5 TRBV7-2 -
TGTGCCGGCAACGAAGGGATATCCACAGATACGCAGTATTTT CAGNEGISTDTQYF - TRBJ2-3 TRBV4-2 -
TGTGCCAGCAGCTTGGGGGTAAAGCGGGGCACAGATACGCAGTATTTT CASSLGVKRGTDTQYF - TRBJ2-3 TRBV12-3/TRBV12-4 -
TGTGCCAGCAGCTGGCAACAGGGTAACTACGAGCAGTACTTC CASSWQQGNYEQYF - TRBJ2-7 TRBV7-8 -
TGTGCCATCCCATCCGAATCCTACGAGCAGTACTTC CAIPSESYEQYF - TRBJ2-7 TRBV10-3 -
TGTGCCAGCAGTGAAACAGAAGTTAATGGCTACACCTTC CASSETEVNGYTF few TRBJ1-2 TRBV6-1 -
TGTGCCAGCAGCAACCGACAGGGGCTCTACGAGCAGTACTTC CASSNRQGLYEQYF - TRBJ2-7 TRBV7-9 TRBD1
TGTGCCAGCAGCTTGCACAGGCTGGAACCACTCTATGGCTACACCTTC CASSLHRLEPLYGYTF few TRBJ1-2 TRBV5-5 -
TGTGCCAGCAGCCAAGGGCGGACTGAAGCTTTCTTT CASSQGRTEAFF - TRBJ1-1 TRBV4-3 -
TGTGCCAGCAGCTTAACCATGGGACAGGGGAACGAGCAGTACTTC CASSLTMGQGNEQYF - TRBJ2-7 TRBV7-2 TRBD1
TGTGCCAGCAGCAGCGAGAGCGGGAGGCAAGAGACCCAGTACTTC CASSSESGRQETQYF - TRBJ2-5 TRBV21-1 -
TGTGCCAGCAGTAACTTACAGGTCCAGCCCCAGCATTTT CASSNLQVQPQHF - TRBJ1-5 TRBV6-1 -
TGTGCCAGCAGTAAAAGGACTAGCGGGGACCAAGAGACCCAGTACTTC CASSKRTSGDQETQYF - TRBJ2-5 TRBV21-1 -
TGTGCCAGCAGCACCCACAGGGGGCTTGGGACTGAAGCTTTCTTT CASSTHRGLGTEAFF - TRBJ1-1 TRBV7-8 TRBD1
TGTGCCAGCAGCTTAGTGGGGCCTAACACAGATACGCAGTATTTT CASSLVGPNTDTQYF few TRBJ2-3 TRBV7-9 -
TGCAGCGTTGAAGACCTGGCGGGCGGCTACACCTTC CSVEDLAGGYTF - TRBJ1-2 TRBV29-1 -
TGCGCCAGCAGCCTCAGGGGGCGAACAATAGATACGCAGTATTTT CASSLRGRTIDTQYF - TRBJ2-3 TRBV5-1 TRBD1
TGTGCCAGCAGTCCCCGTTGGGACTCCGCTTTTGGGTACCAAGAGACCCAGTACTTC CASSPRWDSAFGYQETQYF few TRBJ2-5 TRBV27 -
TGTGCCAGCAGTTACTCTTCCGGGGCGGCTTGGAACACTGAAGCTTTCTTT CASSYSSGAAWNTEAFF - TRBJ1-1 TRBV6-2/TRBV6-3 -
TGTGCCAGCGATGAGGGGGGACGCTCCTACGAGCAGTACTTC CASDEGGRSYEQYF - TRBJ2-7 TRBV6-2/TRBV6-3 -
TGTGCCAGCAGTTTCCGTGGGGACTACAATGAGCAGTTCTTC CASSFRGDYNEQFF - TRBJ2-1 TRBV12-3/TRBV12-4 -
TGTGCCAGCAGTAGACAGGGACCTAGGTCCGAGCAGTACTTC CASSRQGPRSEQYF - TRBJ2-7 TRBV12-3/TRBV12-4 TRBD1
TGCAGTGCTAGTGTATCGGGCACTGAAGCTTTCTTT CSASVSGTEAFF once TRBJ1-1 TRBV20-1 -
TGTGCCAGCAGCCAAGTTTCTACCATAGCGGATTACAATGAGCAGTACTTC CASSQVSTIADYNEQYF - TRBJ2-7 TRBV4-2 -
TGCAGTGCTTGGACGGAACTTGCTGGAGATACGCAGTATTTT CSAWTELAGDTQYF - TRBJ2-3 TRBV20-1 -
TGCAGTGCTAGAGATTTTAGGGCACGCGGGGGCAATCAGCCCCAGCATTTT CSARDFRARGGNQPQHF once TRBJ1-5 TRBV20-1 -